Each of the 25 T cell receptor beta chains below was sequenced from the same sample in a study of Graves' ophthalmopathy and Graves' hyperthyroidism. The sequenced template was RNA, covering the TCR beta CDR3 region. Scientists carried out first-round RT-PCR using HTBI primers and then a second-round multiplex PCR. TCRdb used MiXCR to reprocess the multiplex PCR reads, holding one entry per CDR3 protein. The data hold about 620,000 distinct CDR3 sequences, with about a fifth observed a single time. The sequenced sample consisted of peripheral blood. The receptors were sampled from a woman under 30 with stable Graves' hyperthyroidism. Some clones in this sample may be carry-over from other donors' samples.

In this sample, this clonotype turned up many times. This sequence joins TRBV10-1 and TRBJ2-7; 10 bases map to TRBD1. The germline V gene has CDR1 WNHNN and CDR2 SYGVQD (reference sequence). The CDR3 runs to 17 residues. After removal of 3 bases from V and 7 bases from J, the junction contained 15 bases not matched to a gene. The CDR3 DNA reads TGCGCCAGCAGTGACAATAAGCCCGGGACAGGGGAGGGAGAGCAGTACTTC. Its protein is CASSDNKPGTGEGEQYF.

The V gene is TRBV5-5, the J gene TRBJ1-1; D is unresolved. This CDR3 comprises 15 residues. CDR1 is SGHKS, CDR2 YYEKEE, per germline (reference sequence). With 1 base removed from V and 2 bases from J, the gap between germline ends came to 12 bases. The CDR3 loop reads CASSLRGQTNTEAFF. CDR3 DNA: TGTGCCAGCAGCTTGCGTGGTCAGACTAACACTGAAGCTTTCTTT. Full variable domain (outside the CDR3, taken from reference TRBV5-5 and TRBJ1-1): DAGVTQSPTHLIKTRGQQVTLRCSPISGHKSVSWYQQVLGQGPQFIFQYYEKEERGRGNFPDRFSARQFPNYSSELNVNALLLGDSALYLCASSLRGQTNTEAFFGQGTRLTVV.

This clonotype has ten or more counts. CDR3 loop: CASSRGSSEQYF. Here the CDR3 DNA reads TGCGCCAGCTCCCGAGGGAGTAGCGAGCAGTACTTC. The J gene is TRBJ2-7, the V gene TRBV10-1; tentative D call: TRBD2 (5 bases). The CDR3 consists of 12 residues. CDR1 is WNHNN, CDR2 SYGVQD, per germline (reference sequence). V shed 8 bases and J shed 6 bases, with 14 bases lying between them.

This clonotype was counted at least ten times. CDR3 DNA: TGCGCCAGCAGCCCAGGGGTCCTTGCACTGAACACTGAAGCTTTCTTT. This codes for CASSPGVLALNTEAFF. The chain uses TRBV5-1 and TRBJ1-1, with TRBD1 as a possible D gene (6 bases). Germline values: CDR1 SGHRS, CDR2 YFSETQ. The CDR3 is 16 residues long. Trimming took off 4 bases at V and 0 bases at J, with 16 bases between the two ends.

This clonotype was detected many times. The chain joins TRBV20-1 to TRBJ1-5; 8 positions match TRBD1. The CDR3 is 14 residues long. CDR1 and CDR2 (germline): DFQATT, SNEGSKA (reference sequence). V lost 3 bases to trimming and J lost 4 bases; unmatched junction nucleotides: 5. DNA of the CDR3: TGCAGTGCTAGGGGAGGACAGGGTAATCAGCCCCAGCATTTT. It yields the protein CSARGGQGNQPQHF.

This clonotype was observed a handful of times. The chain employs TRBV10-1 and TRBJ1-1; 8 bases are a match to TRBD1. The CDR3 runs to 13 residues. J gave up 11 bases and V 2 bases, and 7 bases lay outside the gene matches. Germline V gene lookup returns CDR1 WNHNN and CDR2 SYGVQD (reference sequence). CDR3 in DNA: TGCGCCAGCAGTGAGCCACGGACAGGGTGGGCTTTCTTT. Its translation is CASSEPRTGWAFF.

The rearrangement joins TRBV6-5 to TRBJ2-7; tentatively, D is TRBD1 or TRBD2 (5 bases each). The CDR3 consists of 16 residues. V was shortened by 2 bases and J by 4 bases, with 18 bases between the two germline ends. Per germline, CDR1 MNHEY and CDR2 SVGAGI. The CDR3 protein is CASSYVFGTKNYEQYF. CDR3 coding DNA: TGTGCCAGCAGTTACGTTTTTGGGACCAAAAATTACGAGCAGTACTTC.

There are many counts of this clonotype. The gene calls are TRBV18 and TRBJ2-7; D is perhaps TRBD1 (6 bases). Germline CDR1 is KGHSH and CDR2 is LQKENI. The CDR3 loop spans 13 amino acids. The germline V and J ends were trimmed by 3 bases and 6 bases, with 12 bases remaining between them. The CDR3: CASSPGEGGEQYF. CDR3 nucleotides: TGTGCCAGCTCACCGGGGGAAGGGGGCGAGCAGTACTTC. The full variable domain, with the rest looked up from reference TRBV18 and TRBJ2-7, is NAGVMQNPRHLVRRRGQEARLRCSPMKGHSHVYWYRQLPEEGLKFMVYLQKENIIDESGMPKERFSAEFPKEGPSILRIQQVVRGDSAAYFCASSPGEGGEQYFGPGTRLTVT.

This sequence joins TRBV12-3 or TRBV12-4 and TRBJ2-7; unclear D gene. Trimming shortened V by 5 bases and J by 3 bases, and 20 bases separated the two germline ends. CDR3 length: 16 residues. The CDR3 spells CASSRALRELSYEQYF. DNA for the CDR3: TGTGCCAGCAGTCGAGCGTTAAGGGAACTCAGCTACGAGCAGTACTTC.

The rearrangement joins TRBV13 to TRBJ2-5, with D perhaps TRBD2 (6 bases). Germline CDR1 PRHDT, CDR2 FYEKMQ (reference sequence). Trimming removed 5 bases at V and 3 bases at J, with 19 bases between. The CDR3 has 16 residues. The CDR3 sequence: CASSQGETSFKETQYF. CDR3 in DNA: TGTGCCAGCAGCCAGGGCGAAACTAGCTTTAAAGAGACCCAGTACTTC. Full variable domain (missing parts from reference TRBV13 and TRBJ2-5): AAGVIQSPRHLIKEKRETATLKCYPIPRHDTVYWYQQGPGQDPQFLISFYEKMQSDKGSIPDRFSAQQFSDYHSELNMSSLELGDSALYFCASSQGETSFKETQYFGPGTRLLVL.

Ten or more counts support this clonotype. The chain employs TRBV20-1 and TRBJ2-2; TRBD2 is a possible D gene (5 bases). CDR3 length: 15 residues. The ends were cut back, 3 bases at V and 5 bases at J, with 16 bases in the middle. Germline V gives CDR1 DFQATT, CDR2 SNEGSKA (reference sequence). The CDR3: CSASARGSWTGELFF. In DNA, the CDR3 is TGCAGTGCTAGTGCGAGAGGGTCGTGGACCGGGGAGCTGTTTTTT.

This clonotype came up many times. V and J are TRBV7-9 and TRBJ2-7; 7 nucleotides agree with TRBD1. V lost 4 bases to trimming and J lost 0 bases; unmatched junction nucleotides: 6. The CDR3 runs to 15 residues. Germline V gene data show CDR1 as SEHNR and CDR2 as FQNEAQ (reference sequence). The CDR3 loop reads CASSSRQGGSYEQYF. DNA for the CDR3: TGTGCCAGCAGCTCAAGACAGGGCGGCTCCTACGAGCAGTACTTC.

The rearrangement joins TRBV30 to TRBJ2-7; D may match TRBD1 or TRBD2 (5 bases each). CDR3 length: 15 residues. Trimming shortened V by 0 bases and J by 10 bases, and 22 bases separated the two germline ends. The germline CDR1 and CDR2 sequences are GTSNPN and SVGIG (reference sequence). CDR3 in amino acids: CAWSVRRRGDGDQYF. The CDR3 DNA reads TGTGCCTGGAGTGTACGCCGGAGAGGGGATGGCGATCAGTACTTC.

This clonotype was seen many times. This chain joins TRBV11-1 and TRBJ2-7; D remains unclear. Germline-derived CDR1 and CDR2 are SGHAT and FQDESV (reference sequence). The CDR3 runs 16 residues. V dropped 1 base and J dropped 0 bases, with 13 bases sitting between them. CDR3 sequence reads: CASSLVARTVSYEQYF. The CDR3 nucleotides read TGTGCCAGCAGCTTAGTCGCCAGGACCGTCTCCTACGAGCAGTACTTC.

The rearrangement joins TRBV28 to TRBJ1-5, with a possible D match to TRBD1 (6 bases). Germline CDR1 MDHEN, CDR2 SYDVKM. V was trimmed by 2 bases and J by 4 bases, leaving 12 bases between them. The CDR3 is made up of 15 amino acids. CDR3 sequence reads: CASSLGGRWNQPQHF. The CDR3 DNA sequence: TGTGCCAGCAGTTTAGGGGGGCGTTGGAATCAGCCCCAGCATTTT.

The rearrangement joins TRBV28 to TRBJ2-2, with 8 nucleotides matching TRBD1. The CDR3 loop spans 18 amino acids. V trimming: 6 bases; J trimming: 4 bases; junction bases outside the gene matches: 16. Germline V lookup: CDR1 MDHEN, CDR2 SYDVKM. Here the CDR3 DNA reads TGTGCCAGCAGCCGTACCGGGACAGGAGATACGAGCACCGGGGAGCTGTTTTTT. It yields the protein CASSRTGTGDTSTGELFF.

This clonotype was counted many times. The rearrangement joins TRBV12-3 or TRBV12-4 to TRBJ2-7, with 10 bases identical to TRBD2. This CDR3 has 18 amino acids. Unmatched junction bases numbered 16, after V lost 6 bases and J lost 2 bases. In DNA, the CDR3 is TGTGCCAGCAGCTCGACTAGGGCTAGCGGGAGCCGCCCCTACGAGCAGTACTTC. This gives the protein CASSSTRASGSRPYEQYF.

This chain connects TRBV6-2 or TRBV6-3 to TRBJ2-7, with TRBD2 identical over 9 bases. V lost 2 bases and J lost 5; bases outside the gene matches: 22. Germline-derived CDR1 and CDR2 are MNHEY and SVGEGT. The CDR3 consists of 20 residues. Written as DNA, the CDR3 is TGTGCCAGCAGTTACGTTGGGCAGGGAGGCGGGAGGGGTTTTCGGCACGAGCAGTACTTC. Translated, it gives CASSYVGQGGGRGFRHEQYF.

This clonotype was picked up a small number of times. The J gene is TRBJ2-7, the V gene TRBV6-2 or TRBV6-3, with 10 bases aligning to TRBD1. The CDR3 spans 18 residues. The germline V gene encodes CDR1 MNHEY and CDR2 SVGEGT. V lost 2 bases and J lost 2; bases outside the gene matches: 12. CDR3 sequence: CASSYGFPGTGDTYEQYF. The CDR3 DNA reads TGTGCCAGCAGTTACGGGTTTCCCGGGACAGGGGATACCTACGAGCAGTACTTC.

There are many counts of this clonotype. The rearrangement links TRBV6-2 or TRBV6-3 to TRBJ2-7; 7 bases are shared with TRBD2. CDR3 size: 12 residues. Germline lookup yields CDR1 MNHEY and CDR2 SVGEGT. V lost 7 bases and J lost 6; bases outside the gene matches: 6. Here the CDR3 reads CASTRSGGEQYF. The CDR3 coding sequence is TGTGCCAGCACCCGATCGGGGGGCGAGCAGTACTTC.

This clonotype was found many times. The V gene is TRBV7-2, the J gene TRBJ2-7; D is perhaps TRBD1 (5 bases). The germline CDR1 and CDR2 sequences are SGHTA and FQGNSA. Trimming shortened V by 8 bases and J by 2 bases, and 19 bases separated the two germline ends. The CDR3 covers 15 residues. The CDR3 nucleotides read TGTGCCAGCGCTCAGGAAGGGGCCACTGCCTACGAGCAGTACTTC. This translates into CASAQEGATAYEQYF.

This clonotype was detected many times. The rearrangement links TRBV6-5 to TRBJ1-6; 8 nucleotides match TRBD1. The length of the CDR3 is 13 residues. With V trimmed by 5 bases and J by 10 bases, 4 bases remained unmatched. Germline values: CDR1 MNHEY, CDR2 SVGAGI. This CDR3 reads CASSQGAQSPLHF. The CDR3 DNA reads as TGTGCCAGCAGTCAGGGGGCACAGTCACCCCTCCACTTT.

At least ten counts were recorded for this clonotype. The chain is built from TRBV20-1 and TRBJ2-5, with D perhaps matching TRBD1 or TRBD2 (6 bases each). Germline CDR1 DFQATT, CDR2 SNEGSKA (reference sequence). There are 12 residues in the CDR3. CDR3 bases: TGCAGGCCGTGGGGGGCGGGAGAGACCCAGTACTTC. Translation: CRPWGAGETQYF.

This clonotype appeared a few times. V usage is TRBV27 and J usage is TRBJ1-2; the D is unclear. The ends were cut back, 3 bases at V and 2 bases at J, with 13 bases in the middle. Germline CDR1 and CDR2: MNHEY and SMNVEV (reference sequence). This CDR3 spans 15 amino acids. The CDR3 here is CASSFSGEPNYGYTF. CDR3 nucleotides: TGTGCCAGCAGTTTTAGCGGGGAACCAAACTATGGCTACACCTTC.

The rearrangement joins TRBV6-1 to TRBJ1-3, with D possibly matching TRBD1 (6 bases). The CDR3 runs 13 residues. V was pared by 6 bases and J by 2 bases, with 8 bases between. From germline, CDR1 is MNHNS and CDR2 SASEGT. The CDR3, as DNA: TGTGCCAGCAGGGGGGGCCCTGGAAACACCATATATTTT. It is translated as CASRGGPGNTIYF.